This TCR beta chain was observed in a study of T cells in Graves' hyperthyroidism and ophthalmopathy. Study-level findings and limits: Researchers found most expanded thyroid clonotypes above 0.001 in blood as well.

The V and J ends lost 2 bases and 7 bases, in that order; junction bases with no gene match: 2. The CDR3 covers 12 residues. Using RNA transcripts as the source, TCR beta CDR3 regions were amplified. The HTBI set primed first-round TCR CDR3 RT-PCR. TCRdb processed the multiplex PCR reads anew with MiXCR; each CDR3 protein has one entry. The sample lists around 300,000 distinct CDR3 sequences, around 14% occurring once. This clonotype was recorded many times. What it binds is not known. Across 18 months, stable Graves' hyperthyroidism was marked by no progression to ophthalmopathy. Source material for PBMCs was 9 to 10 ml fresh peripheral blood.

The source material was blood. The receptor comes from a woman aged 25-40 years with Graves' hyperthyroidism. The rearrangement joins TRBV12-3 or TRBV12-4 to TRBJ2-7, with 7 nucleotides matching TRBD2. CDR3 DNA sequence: TGTGCCAGCAGTTTACTGGGGGGGGAGCAGTACTTC. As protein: CASSLLGGEQYF.